What follows describes a single T cell receptor beta chain. Clinical histories supplied by participants themselves formed the basis of cohort assignment. The assay was immunoSEQ multiplex PCR, and TCRdb's table has in-frame clones only and misses some. The repertoire has a few hundred thousand clones, 91% of them found once; the top ten carry about 0.9%. V lost 6 bases, J lost 0 bases, and 11 bases lay in between. The CDR3 consists of 14 residues. Germline CDR1 and CDR2: KGHSH and LQKENI. The sample belongs to a study of blood T cell repertoires in COVID-19. Whole-study context: Sites in the United States, Italy and Spain provided acute and convalescent COVID-19 samples. PBMCs, B-cell-depleted T cells, or T cells were the source of the cDNA or gDNA that made up the material.

The origin of this receptor is a middle-aged woman who had been exposed to COVID-19. Sequencing was carried out using PBMCs or T cells enriched from blood (not recorded which). The rearrangement uses TRBV18 and TRBJ1-1; tentatively, D is TRBD1 (6 bases). CDR3 amino acids: CASSQQGVNTEAFF. The CDR3 bases are TGTGCCAGCTCGCAACAGGGAGTGAACACTGAAGCTTTCTTT.